Presented here are 25 T cell receptor beta chains from one specimen sequenced in a study of CD8+ T cells in alopecia areata listed by TCRdb under 2018. The time point label for this specimen denotes: about 4 weeks on oral tofacitinib. The treatment or condition label, as the study defines it: oral pan-JAK inhibitor, 5-10 mg twice daily. Receptors were amplified or captured by the immunoSEQ multiplex PCR assay. For TCR sequencing, RNA was extracted from every sample and reverse transcribed into cDNA to serve as template. In TCRdb, the immuneACCESS table is reduced to in-frame sequences with V and J assigned. These tables do not hold every clone; where another copy was compared, an unresolved V gene accounts for under half, and the others remain unexplained. The sample yields about 130,000 clones; 45% to 65% were counted once. Of the sample, more than 15% is held by the ten largest clones. The sample in question was CD8+ T cells sorted from blood, obtained at week 4, from a patient treated with tofacitinib. These receptors originate from a human donor with alopecia areata.

This rearrangement joins TRBV13 to TRBJ1-2; TRBD1 matches at 10 bases. V was pared by 3 bases and J by 8 bases, with 6 bases of the junction left unmatched. The germline gives CDR1 PRHDT, CDR2 FYEKMQ (reference sequence). The CDR3 has 14 residues. The CDR3 bases are TGTGCCAGCAGCTTCGACAGGGGGCCGGAGGGCTACACCTTC. Translated, it gives CASSFDRGPEGYTF.

CDR3 amino acids: CASSGGRAISNQPQHF. CDR3 bases: TGTGCCAGCAGTGGAGGACGGGCTATCAGCAATCAGCCCCAGCATTTT. The J gene is TRBJ1-5, the V gene TRBV6-1; D gene unclear. The germline V gene encodes CDR1 MNHNS and CDR2 SASEGT. The CDR3 consists of 16 residues. The ends were cut back, 4 bases at V and 1 base at J, with 14 bases in the middle.

Details on this clone: A junction boundary mismatches the germline segment, possibly from a read error. This sequence joins TRBV5-4 and TRBJ1-2, with D perhaps TRBD1 (5 bases). The CDR3 is 13 amino acids. CDR1 and CDR2 from the germline V gene are SGHNT and YYREEE (reference sequence). This CDR3 is CASRLGGGYGYTF. The CDR3 coding sequence is TGTGCCAGCAGATTGGGGGGAGGCTATGGCTACACCTTC.

This clone has more than one count but fewer than ten. The gene calls are TRBV5-6 and TRBJ1-4; no definite D call. The germline V and J ends were trimmed by 2 bases and 4 bases, with 9 bases remaining between them. This CDR3 has 14 amino acids. Germline CDR1 and CDR2: SGHDT and YYEEEE. The DNA for the CDR3 is TGTGCCAGCAGCTTACGGAGAATTAATGAAAAACTGTTTTTT. It specifies CASSLRRINEKLFF. The variable domain in full, completed from reference TRBV5-6 and TRBJ1-4, reads DAGVTQSPTHLIKTRGQQVTLRCSPKSGHDTVSWYQQALGQGPQFIFQYYEEEERQRGNFPDRFSGHQFPNYSSELNVNALLLGDSALYLCASSLRRINEKLFFGSGTQLSVL.

This clone has more than one count but fewer than ten. This chain connects TRBV29-1 to TRBJ1-2, with a tentative D call TRBD1 (5 bases). The CDR3 contains 15 residues. Trimming stripped 7 bases from V and 0 bases from J, with 18 bases between. CDR1 is SQVTM and CDR2 is ANQGSEA in the germline V gene. The CDR3: CSASGTELANYGYTF. The CDR3 nucleotides read TGCAGCGCTTCCGGGACGGAGTTAGCTAACTATGGCTACACCTTC.

The rearrangement joins TRBV6-4 to TRBJ1-2; D is uncertain. Germline V gene sequence: CDR1 MRHNA, CDR2 SNTAGT. Trimming took off 2 bases at V and 8 bases at J, with 6 bases between the two ends. The CDR3 loop spans 11 amino acids. The CDR3 coding sequence is TGTGCCAGCAGTGACGGAGGAGGCTACACCTTC. It is translated as CASSDGGGYTF.

In nucleotides, the CDR3 is TGCAGCGCCATTAGGACTAGCGGGGGACCCAATGAGCAGTTCTTC. It translates to CSAIRTSGGPNEQFF. The chain recombines TRBV29-1 with TRBJ2-1; 13 positions agree with TRBD2. V trimming: 7 bases; J trimming: 6 bases; junction bases outside the gene matches: 9. Germline lookup yields CDR1 SQVTM and CDR2 ANQGSEA. The CDR3 has 15 residues.

V usage is TRBV9 and J usage is TRBJ2-5; D is unresolved. This CDR3 has 17 residues. From germline, CDR1 is SGDLS and CDR2 YYNGEE. V was cut by 0 bases and J by 4 bases, with 19 bases left in between. CDR3 sequence reads: CASSVGGGRIRGETQYF. The CDR3 DNA reads as TGTGCCAGCAGCGTAGGTGGCGGTAGAATTAGAGGAGAGACCCAGTACTTC.

The chain links TRBV4-1 to TRBJ1-2; D possibly corresponds to TRBD1 (5 bases). The V and J ends lost 0 bases and 5 bases respectively, with 10 bases between them. Per the germline V gene, CDR1 is MGHRA and CDR2 is YSYEKL. CDR3 length: 14 residues. Here the CDR3 reads CASSQDPREYGYTF. CDR3 coding DNA: TGCGCCAGCAGCCAAGATCCCAGGGAGTATGGCTACACCTTC.

The V and J genes are TRBV6-6 and TRBJ2-5; D uncertain. The CDR3 length is 11 residues. Germline V lookup: CDR1 MNHNY, CDR2 SVGAGI (reference sequence). V lost 5 bases to trimming and J lost 5 bases, with 6 bases between them. The CDR3 DNA reads as TGTGCCAGCAGTGATAGGGAGACCCAGTACTTC. Translated: CASSDRETQYF.

V is TRBV4-1 and J is TRBJ2-5; D may be TRBD2 (7 bases). Per the germline V gene, CDR1 is MGHRA and CDR2 is YSYEKL. V gave up 4 bases and J gave up 1 base, with 16 bases separating them. The length of the CDR3 is 16 residues. CDR3 in DNA: TGCGCCAGCAGCCCCTCAGGGGAGGGGACCCAAGAGACCCAGTACTTC. Protein product: CASSPSGEGTQETQYF.

V is TRBV6-5 and J is TRBJ2-5, with D tentatively TRBD1 or TRBD2 (5 bases each). Trimming stripped 0 bases from V and 6 bases from J, with 14 bases between. The CDR3 sequence is 15 residues long. Germline loops: CDR1 MNHEY, CDR2 SVGAGI. The CDR3 nucleotides are TGTGCCAGCAGTTACTCAGGGGACCGAGGAAAGACCCAGTACTTC. Translating it yields CASSYSGDRGKTQYF.

This chain joins TRBV9 and TRBJ1-2, with 8 bases matching TRBD1. The CDR3 loop spans 14 amino acids. From germline, CDR1 is SGDLS and CDR2 YYNGEE. J gave up 2 bases and V 4 bases, and 4 bases lay outside the gene matches. The CDR3 DNA sequence: TGTGCCAGCAGCATACAGGGGGGAAACTATGGCTACACCTTC. Amino acid sequence: CASSIQGGNYGYTF.

V and J are TRBV6-5 and TRBJ2-1; TRBD1 is a possible D gene (5 bases). Germline loops: CDR1 MNHEY, CDR2 SVGAGI. Trimming removed 0 bases from V and 3 bases from J, with 9 bases in between. The CDR3 contains 15 residues. The CDR3 is CASSYSGANYNEQFF. CDR3 coding DNA: TGTGCCAGCAGTTACTCTGGGGCTAACTACAATGAGCAGTTCTTC.

The chain joins TRBV5-1 to TRBJ2-1; 7 nucleotides align to TRBD1. V lost 2 bases, J lost 8 bases, and 7 bases stayed unmatched. There are 14 residues in the CDR3. Looked up from germline, CDR1 is SGHRS and CDR2 is YFSETQ. The CDR3 region has the DNA TGCGCCAGCAGCTTAGAGAACAGGGGTGATGAGCAGTTCTTC. Amino acid sequence: CASSLENRGDEQFF.

CDR3 sequence (DNA): TGTGCCAGCAGCTGGAGGGGCAATCAGCCCCAGCATTTT. This codes for CASSWRGNQPQHF. The rearrangement uses TRBV7-9 and TRBJ1-5; D remains unclear. Germline CDR1 is SEHNR and CDR2 is FQNEAQ (reference sequence). CDR3 length: 13 amino acids. Deletions cut 4 bases from V and 2 bases from J, with 6 bases between.

A few counts support this clone. V usage is TRBV29-1 and J usage is TRBJ2-7, with D unresolved. Looked up from germline, CDR1 is SQVTM and CDR2 is ANQGSEA. The CDR3 runs to 15 residues. The germline V and J ends were trimmed by 0 bases and 0 bases, with 12 bases remaining between them. In DNA, the CDR3 is TGCAGCGTTGAAGACCCCTTTTCAGGCTCCTACGAGCAGTACTTC. Translated, it gives CSVEDPFSGSYEQYF.

This clone was counted between two and nine times. V usage is TRBV29-1 and J usage is TRBJ1-1, with 10 bases identical to TRBD1. The CDR3 is 16 residues long. Germline CDR1 SQVTM, CDR2 ANQGSEA. The ends lost 6 bases at V and 0 bases at J; junction bases unmatched: 10. The CDR3 nucleotides are TGCAGCGTCTCTTCATGGACAGGGGGAATGAACACTGAAGCTTTCTTT. Amino acids: CSVSSWTGGMNTEAFF.

This clone was recorded a few times. The rearrangement joins TRBV14 to TRBJ2-7; TRBD2 matches 8 bases. Unmatched junction bases numbered 1, after V lost 0 bases and J lost 0 bases. CDR1 and CDR2 from the germline V gene are SGHDN and FVKESK. This CDR3 comprises 15 residues. The CDR3 DNA reads as TGTGCCAGCAGCCAAGACCGGGGGGGCTCCTACGAGCAGTACTTC. Encoded protein: CASSQDRGGSYEQYF.

This chain's CDR3 is CAWSVRGNQPQHF. The CDR3 DNA follows: TGTGCCTGGAGTGTACGAGGGAATCAGCCCCAGCATTTT. The rearrangement links TRBV30 to TRBJ1-5; D remains unclear. The germline V and J ends were trimmed by 0 bases and 4 bases, with 7 bases remaining between them. The CDR3 has 13 residues. Germline assignment: CDR1 GTSNPN and CDR2 SVGIG (reference sequence).

This clone was picked up a small number of times. The sample has other DNA sequences that encode this CDR3 too. This chain links TRBV27 with TRBJ1-5; D gene uncertain. Trimming left V 2 bases short and J 2 bases short, with 7 bases between. The CDR3 has 14 residues. CDR1 is MNHEY and CDR2 is SMNVEV in the germline V gene (reference sequence). CDR3 in amino acids: CASSLLGGNQPQHF. The CDR3 coding sequence is TGTGCCAGCAGTTTACTCGGTGGCAATCAGCCCCAGCATTTT.

The chain combines TRBV6-5 with TRBJ2-1; D might be TRBD2 (6 bases). Germline CDR1 and CDR2: MNHEY and SVGAGI. CDR3 length: 15 residues. V lost 6 bases and J lost 2, with 14 bases in between. The CDR3 DNA reads as TGTGCCAGCAGCATCGGGGGAGTACCCTACAATGAGCAGTTCTTC. This gives the protein CASSIGGVPYNEQFF.

This clone was seen a handful of times. This chain connects TRBV7-6 to TRBJ1-1; D perhaps matches TRBD1 (6 bases). CDR1 SGHVS and CDR2 FNYEAQ come from the germline V gene. The CDR3 runs to 15 residues. The V gene lost 5 bases and the J gene lost 3 bases, with 16 bases spanning the gap. The CDR3 region has the DNA TGTGCCAGCAGCGGACCGGGGGAGGGGGACACTGAAGCTTTCTTT. This gives the protein CASSGPGEGDTEAFF.

Comments on this clone: Mismatch with germline at one junction end may stem from a read error. This chain connects TRBV5-1 to TRBJ1-1; no firm D call. The V gene's germline CDR1 is SGHRS and CDR2 YFSETQ. The CDR3 spans 14 residues. CDR3 sequence (DNA): TGCGCCAGCAGCTACGATGCGGGGAACGCTGAAGCTTTCTTT. Its translation is CASSYDAGNAEAFF.

The chain joins TRBV10-3 to TRBJ2-1; 10 bases map to TRBD2. The CDR3 loop spans 15 amino acids. V gave up 6 bases and J gave up 6 bases; unmatched junction bases: 8. The V gene's germline CDR1 is ENHRY and CDR2 SYGVKD. The CDR3 region is CAIRGLALGLNEQFF. The CDR3 DNA is TGTGCCATCAGGGGACTAGCGCTGGGGCTCAATGAGCAGTTCTTC.